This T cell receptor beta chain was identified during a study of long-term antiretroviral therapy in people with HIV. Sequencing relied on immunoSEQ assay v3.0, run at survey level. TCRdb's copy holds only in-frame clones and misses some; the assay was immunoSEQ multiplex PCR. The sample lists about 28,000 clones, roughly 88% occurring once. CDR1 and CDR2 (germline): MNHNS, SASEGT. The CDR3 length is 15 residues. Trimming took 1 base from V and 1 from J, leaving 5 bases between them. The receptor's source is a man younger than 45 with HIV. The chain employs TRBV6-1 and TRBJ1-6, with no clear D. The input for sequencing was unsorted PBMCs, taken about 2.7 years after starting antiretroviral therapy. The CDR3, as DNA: TGTGCCAGCAGTGAAGTCGGTTCCTATAATTCACCCCTCCACTTT. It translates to CASSEVGSYNSPLHF.